This is a list of T cell receptor beta chains from one sample in a study of T cells in Graves' hyperthyroidism and ophthalmopathy. TCRdb fed the multiplex PCR reads into MiXCR, producing one record per CDR3 protein. This table has more than 550,000 distinct CDR3 sequences, nearly 45% appearing once. The sequencing sample was made of peripheral blood or thyroid tissue (not recorded which). These TCRs come from an adult man with Graves' disease, either hyperthyroidism or ophthalmopathy (not recorded which). The CDR3 runs from the conserved cysteine through the conserved F or W. Each record gives: V gene, clone size, D gene, J gene, CDR3 protein, CDR3 DNA. A D gene is named only where the DNA matches it firmly. The size of a clone is reported for some rows only, either as once, few or many, or as a class for expanded clones.

>TRBV7-8|NA|NA|TRBJ1-1
CASSLGPRNTEAFF
TGTGCCAGCAGCTTGGGTCCCCGGAACACTGAAGCTTTCTTT
>TRBV7-8|NA|NA|TRBJ2-7
CASSLAGFGNEQYF
TGTGCCAGCAGCTTAGCGGGCTTTGGGAACGAGCAGTACTTC
>TRBV7-9|many|NA|TRBJ1-1
CASSFDTANTEAFF
TGTGCCAGCAGCTTCGATACGGCGAACACTGAAGCTTTCTTT
>TRBV7-8|NA|TRBD1|TRBJ2-7
CASSSGGGEYF
TGTGCCAGCAGCTCAGGGGGCGGGGAGTACTTC
>TRBV5-1|NA|NA|TRBJ1-1
CASSLVRGGEAFF
TGCGCCAGCAGCTTGGTTCGGGGGGGTGAAGCTTTCTTT
>TRBV5-1|NA|TRBD1|TRBJ1-4
CASRTGTGYATNEKLFF
TGCGCCAGCAGGACAGGGACAGGTTATGCAACTAATGAAAAACTGTTTTTT
>TRBV25-1|NA|NA|TRBJ1-6
CASHETYNSPLHF
TGTGCCAGCCATGAGACCTATAATTCACCCCTCCACTTT
>TRBV29-1|many|TRBD2|TRBJ2-7
CSAAPGLEDEQYF
TGCAGCGCAGCGCCGGGACTAGAGGACGAGCAGTACTTC
>TRBV10-3|NA|TRBD1|TRBJ1-3
CAISSGYGTGRGNTIYF
TGTGCCATCAGCAGCGGCTACGGGACAGGGAGAGGAAACACCATATATTTT
>TRBV7-8|many|NA|TRBJ2-7
CASSLDVVSYEQYF
TGTGCCAGCAGCTTAGACGTCGTATCCTACGAGCAGTACTTC
>TRBV7-9|few|NA|TRBJ2-2
CASSLTTGNTGELFF
TGTGCCAGCAGCCTGACGACCGGGAACACCGGGGAGCTGTTTTTT
>TRBV29-1|many|NA|TRBJ2-7
CSVVGDIAQYF
TGCAGCGTCGTAGGGGATATTGCGCAGTACTTC
>TRBV20-1|NA|NA|TRBJ1-2
CSAEEPGPLFDDYTF
TGCAGTGCTGAAGAACCGGGACCCCTCTTCGACGACTACACCTTC
>TRBV20-1|few|NA|TRBJ1-4
CSARDVGLTGGEKLFF
TGCAGTGCTAGAGATGTGGGACTGACTGGAGGGGAAAAACTGTTTTTT
>TRBV10-3|once|NA|TRBJ1-2
CAIRKGGYTF
TGTGCCATCAGAAAAGGTGGCTACACCTTC
>TRBV7-9|NA|NA|TRBJ2-1
CASSPLHQQFF
TGTGCCAGCAGCCCTCTCCACCAGCAGTTCTTC
>TRBV7-9|once|NA|TRBJ1-3
CASSWDSSSGNTIYF
TGTGCCAGCAGCTGGGACTCCAGCTCTGGAAACACCATATATTTT
>TRBV5-1|NA|TRBD1|TRBJ1-3
CASSLVATGMGTIYF
TGCGCCAGCAGCTTGGTTGCGACAGGGATGGGCACCATATATTTT
>TRBV2|NA|NA|TRBJ1-3
CASSQFGSGNTIYF
TGTGCCAGCAGTCAGTTTGGGTCTGGAAACACCATATATTTT
>TRBV12-3/TRBV12-4|many|NA|TRBJ1-5
CASTLTGQPQHF
TGTGCCAGCACCCTGACAGGTCAGCCCCAGCATTTT
>TRBV2|many|TRBD1|TRBJ1-5
CASRGQGVSNQPQHF
TGTGCCAGCAGGGGACAGGGAGTTAGCAATCAGCCCCAGCATTTT
>TRBV20-1|few|TRBD1|TRBJ2-7
CSAQRGQGASYEQYF
TGCAGTGCGCAAAGAGGACAGGGGGCCTCCTACGAGCAGTACTTC